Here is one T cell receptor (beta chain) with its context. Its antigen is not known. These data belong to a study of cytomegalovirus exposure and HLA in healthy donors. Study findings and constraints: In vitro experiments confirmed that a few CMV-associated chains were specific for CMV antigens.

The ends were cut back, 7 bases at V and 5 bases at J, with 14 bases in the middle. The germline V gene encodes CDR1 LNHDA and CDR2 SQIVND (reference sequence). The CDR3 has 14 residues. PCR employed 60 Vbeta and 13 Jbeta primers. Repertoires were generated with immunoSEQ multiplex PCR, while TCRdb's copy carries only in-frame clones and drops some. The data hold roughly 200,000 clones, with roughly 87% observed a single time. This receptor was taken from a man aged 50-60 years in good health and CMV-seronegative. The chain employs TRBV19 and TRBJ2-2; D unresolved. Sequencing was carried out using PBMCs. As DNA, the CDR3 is TGTGCCAGTAATATGGCGGTAGATACCGGGGAGCTGTTTTTT. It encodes CASNMAVDTGELFF.